Below, 12 T cell receptor beta chains from the same sample are listed, as sequenced in a study of T cell responses to AZD1222 COVID-19 vaccine. TCRdb's copy holds only in-frame clones and misses some; the assay was immunoSEQ multiplex PCR. The sample yields 150,000 to 200,000 clones, 94% seen once. The sequenced sample was peripheral blood, obtained on day 0 of AZD1222 vaccination. The receptors were gathered from an adult in good health.

The chain has TRBV9 and TRBJ2-7, with 10 bases aligning to TRBD1. Germline V lookup: CDR1 SGDLS, CDR2 YYNGEE. Germline trimming cut 0 bases from V and 7 bases from J; bases unmatched to any gene: 7. The CDR3 extends over 15 amino acids. The CDR3 loop is CASSVGGTGVGEQYF. CDR3 in DNA: TGTGCCAGCAGCGTAGGAGGGACAGGGGTGGGAGAGCAGTACTTC.

The chain couples TRBV6-5 to TRBJ1-2; 9 bases are shared with TRBD1. In germline, CDR1 is MNHEY, CDR2 SVGAGI. Unmatched junction bases numbered 10, after V lost 3 bases and J lost 8 bases. This CDR3 has 15 residues. The CDR3 sequence is CASSYTLTGGYGYTF. The CDR3 nucleotides are TGTGCCAGCAGTTATACTCTGACAGGGGGATACGGCTACACCTTC.

The V call is TRBV6-5, the J call TRBJ1-1; D remains ambiguous. CDR1 MNHEY and CDR2 SVGAGI come from the germline V gene. This CDR3 spans 14 amino acids. The V end was cut by 4 bases, the J end by 6 bases, with 15 bases between. The CDR3 loop reads CASSFPPRSAEAFF. CDR3 bases: TGTGCCAGCAGTTTTCCCCCCCGTTCAGCTGAAGCTTTCTTT.

This clone was recorded a few times. The chain combines TRBV19 with TRBJ2-3; a weak D match, TRBD2 (6 bases). The V and J ends lost 7 bases and 4 bases respectively, with 12 bases between them. The CDR3 runs to 13 residues. Germline-derived CDR1 and CDR2 are LNHDA and SQIVND (reference sequence). DNA for the CDR3: TGTGCCAGTAAGGCGGGCGGGGCAGATACGCAGTATTTT. This encodes CASKAGGADTQYF.

The V and J genes are TRBV11-2 and TRBJ2-3; TRBD1 or TRBD2 may be the D gene (6 bases each). V was trimmed by 4 bases and J by 0 bases, leaving 20 bases between them. The CDR3 contains 18 residues. Looked up from germline, CDR1 is SGHAT and CDR2 is FQNNGV. CDR3 region: CASSSSRGRLPSTDTQYF. DNA for the CDR3: TGTGCCAGCAGCTCCAGTAGGGGGAGGCTTCCTAGCACAGATACGCAGTATTTT. Looking up the rest from reference TRBV11-2 and TRBJ2-3 gives the full variable domain: EAGVAQSPRYKIIEKRQSVAFWCNPISGHATLYWYQQILGQGPKLLIQFQNNGVVDDSQLPKDRFSAERLKGVDSTLKIQPAKLEDSAVYLCASSSSRGRLPSTDTQYFGPGTRLTVL.

The rearrangement uses TRBV12-5 and TRBJ1-1; 7 bases line up with TRBD1. The CDR3 length is 14 residues. With 2 bases clipped from V and 4 bases from J, the junction kept 4 bases outside the gene matches. Germline V lookup: CDR1 LGHNT, CDR2 FRNRAP. CDR3 sequence: CASGLSGGPTEAFF. The CDR3 region has the DNA TGTGCTAGTGGTTTGTCAGGGGGACCCACTGAAGCTTTCTTT.

The chain's CDR3 is CASSLETGGGETQYF. The CDR3 DNA reads as TGCGCCAGCAGCTTGGAGACAGGGGGAGGGGAGACCCAGTACTTC. The chain has TRBV5-1 and TRBJ2-5; 9 nucleotides match TRBD1. Germline V gene data show CDR1 as SGHRS and CDR2 as YFSETQ. After removal of 0 bases from V and 5 bases from J, the junction contained 5 bases not matched to a gene. The CDR3 is 15 amino acids.

This sequence joins TRBV7-7 and TRBJ1-1, with 8 bases identical to TRBD1. J was trimmed by 0 bases and V by 1 base; bases with no gene match: 10. The germline gives CDR1 SSHAT, CDR2 FNYEAQ (reference sequence). The CDR3 sequence is 18 residues long. CDR3 residues: CASSLGTGKVCVNTEAFF. DNA of the CDR3: TGTGCCAGCAGCTTAGGGACAGGGAAGGTCTGCGTGAACACTGAAGCTTTCTTT. Complete variable domain (other parts from reference TRBV7-7 and TRBJ1-1): GAGVSQSPRYKVTKRGQDVTLRCDPISSHATLYWYQQALGQGPEFLTYFNYEAQPDKSGLPSDRFSAERPEGSISTLTIQRTEQRDSAMYRCASSLGTGKVCVNTEAFFGQGTRLTVV.

This rearrangement joins TRBV6-5 to TRBJ1-1, with D tentatively TRBD1 (6 bases). V lost 2 bases and J lost 1, with 14 bases in between. Germline V gives CDR1 MNHEY, CDR2 SVGAGI. The CDR3 length is 16 residues. CDR3 sequence reads: CASSYGAQGRNTEAFF. CDR3 sequence (DNA): TGTGCCAGCAGTTACGGGGCCCAGGGGAGGAACACTGAAGCTTTCTTT.

This rearrangement joins TRBV2 to TRBJ2-1; 8 positions agree with TRBD2. Unmatched junction bases numbered 11, after V lost 8 bases and J lost 8 bases. The germline CDR1 and CDR2 sequences are SNHLY and FYNNEI. CDR3 length: 14 amino acids. The CDR3 region is CASGPLREGHEQFF. The CDR3 bases are TGTGCCAGCGGCCCCCTACGGGAGGGCCATGAGCAGTTCTTC.

This clone was seen once. V is TRBV27 and J is TRBJ1-2; D is ambiguous. V was pared by 2 bases and J by 6 bases, with 16 bases between. The CDR3 sequence is 15 residues long. Germline CDR1 is MNHEY and CDR2 is SMNVEV (reference sequence). DNA for the CDR3: TGTGCCAGCAGTTTACAGCCCCTGGGCCTCAATGGCTACACCTTC. Translation gives CASSLQPLGLNGYTF.

The chain combines TRBV19 with TRBJ1-2; 7 bases are a match to TRBD1. Germline V gene lookup returns CDR1 LNHDA and CDR2 SQIVND (reference sequence). The trim removed 5 bases at V and 7 bases at J, leaving 7 bases unmatched. The CDR3 length is 13 residues. CDR3 sequence: CASSVDRDIGYTF. In DNA form, the CDR3 reads TGTGCCAGTAGTGTCGACAGGGATATTGGCTACACCTTC. Using reference TRBV19 and TRBJ1-2 for the parts outside the CDR3, the full variable domain is DGGITQSPKYLFRKEGQNVTLSCEQNLNHDAMYWYRQDPGQGLRLIYYSQIVNDFQKGDIAEGYSVSREKKESFPLTVTSAQKNPTAFYLCASSVDRDIGYTFGSGTRLTVV.